This paragraph reports one T cell receptor beta chain. Its recognized antigen is unknown. There are no base qualities to consult, and no much larger clone falls within one base. The cohort was made up of approximately 670 healthy bone marrow donors. At the time of sampling, every cohort member was nominally healthy, though immune exposures that went unrecorded were likely present. The donor tested CMV seropositive, placing the donor among the 250 to 300 seropositive members of the cohort. Each donor provided a peripheral blood sample, and peripheral blood mononuclear cells were used for TCR beta sequencing. The Qiagen DNeasy Blood Extraction Kit was used to extract genomic DNA from the blood cell samples. Preparation of the library involved the immunoSEQ multiplex PCR assay. For the multiplex PCR, a mixture combining 60 forward primers for TCR Vbeta segments and 13 reverse primers for TCR Jbeta segments was used. Amplification of the CDR3 region of rearranged TCR beta genes was performed with a multiplex PCR assay on genomic DNA. The amplified TCR beta libraries were sequenced on the Illumina HiSeq System as 87-base-pair reads. In the paper's pipeline: In a later analysis, some 80 million unique TCR beta chains were counted across the 500 to 850 repertoires, and roughly 11 million of these chains were shared by at least two donors. Raw reads were error-corrected and collapsed into unique sequences by a nearest-neighbor algorithm in which closely related sequences were merged to remove PCR and sequencing errors. Alignment of CDR3 sequences to IMGT reference sequences was used to assign V, D and J gene segments. Each retained sequence needed at least a six-nucleotide match to both a V gene segment and a J gene segment. A rearrangement counted as productive if the CDR3 had no stop codons and remained in frame with V and J, and every other rearrangement counted as non-productive. Following IMGT convention, CDR3 was defined as the stretch from the second conserved V-encoded cysteine up to the conserved J-encoded phenylalanine. In an earlier analysis of some 550 of the donors, sequences lacking an unambiguous match to a single V gene segment were excluded. In an earlier analysis of 587 of the donors, V segments were called functional above 56.7% productive rearrangements and were called segregating when the between-donor standard deviation exceeded 5%. A statistical classification framework was developed to diagnose cytomegalovirus status using the catalog of TCR beta chain sequences. In a later analysis, TCR nucleotide sequences were compared against IMGT/GENE-DB human TR gene sequences so that V and J genes could be assigned. In a later analysis, CDR3 sequences and most-parsimonious VDJ recombination scenarios were assigned using the TCRdist pipeline. In a later analysis, every TCR beta chain was defined by the combination of its CDR3 amino acid sequence and its V-gene family, and reads without a unique V-gene family were dropped. In a later analysis, 500 to 700 highly shared, low-generation-probability nucleotide sequences were removed to address suspected cross-contamination and a sequencing artifact. In a later analysis, a clonal expansion index for each public chain was calculated from normalized within-repertoire ranks of inferred template counts. A later analysis computed generation probabilities with a VDJ recombination model fitted to out-of-frame rearrangements, and checked the results against IGoR. A later analysis scored TCR-TCR, TCR-HLA and TCR-CMV co-occurrence with hypergeometric tests, applying a repertoire-size bias correction to TCR pairs. To estimate false discovery rates, a later analysis permuted the HLA or CMV assignments 20 times. In a later analysis, co-occurring TCRs were grouped with DBSCAN, and TCRdist sequence similarity was added when clustering was performed within HLA-allele-positive subsets. For co-occurrence clustering, repertoires with fewer than 30,000 or more than 120,000 public chains were excluded, along with about five repertoires with anomalous nucleotide sharing. Drawn from immuneACCESS, this table holds only the in-frame rearrangements with V and J called that TCRdb kept. Clones are partly lost; checked studies trace under half to an unresolved V gene and leave the rest unexplained. Clone size and the V and J calls come from that table; the DNA yielded D and trimming. This sample is represented by about 240,000 clones; about 80% of them were singletons. The ten most abundant clones make up 5% to 6% of the sample.

The data stem from a study of cytomegalovirus exposure and HLA in healthy donors (dated by TCRdb to the late 2010s). About the full investigation: In an earlier analysis of 587 of the donors, less than 350 Gb of sequence data and 95 million to 130 million unique TCR beta sequences from 150 million to 200 million T cells were reported. An early release covering 500 to 750 HLA-typed donors comprised about 320 gigabases of sequencing data and around 80 million unique TCR sequences. Among the 398 genotyped donors, more than 70% belonged to the genetic ancestry cluster associated with self-reported Caucasian donors. The study aimed to test whether signatures of past pathogen exposure could be identified by cataloging public T cell receptors. The T cell repertoires of some 700 subjects were profiled by immunosequencing and related to cytomegalovirus serostatus. Along with the approximately 700-subject first cohort, a separate validation cohort of more than 90 different subjects was used. The study combined high-throughput TCR immunosequencing, statistical association of individual TCRs with disease status, and machine learning to predict cytomegalovirus infection status. In a later analysis, previously published TCR beta repertoires from about 640 donors were re-analyzed and high-resolution HLA genotyping was added so that TCR occurrence patterns could be studied. In the later analysis, no new phenotypic data were used to find candidate immune exposures; instead, reliance was placed on TCR beta sequences and their occurrence across donors. To decide whether each TCR beta V gene segment behaved as functional or pseudogenic, an earlier analysis of some 600 of the donors relied on high-throughput TCR beta sequencing. Donor age, sex, ethnicity and CMV serostatus were compiled together with the repertoire data. A later genetic analysis took genome-wide SNP genotypes for about 65% of the 666 donors and used that subset as a discovery cohort. Every discovery cohort repertoire had been produced on one sequencing platform. Both class I and class II loci were covered by HLA typing, at four-digit resolution. Typing coverage varied by locus: roughly 629-630 donors for A, B, C, DRB1 and DQB1; 522 for DQA1; approximately 610 for DPA1; 450 to 480 for DPB1. Because of strong linkage in the cohort, four to six DR-DQ haplotypes were treated as single units for association and clustering. Among 300 to 500 genotyped donors of the cohort, an average of about 220,000 unique TCR beta nucleotide sequences was sequenced per donor, of which roughly 17% were non-productive.

The CDR1 and CDR2 encoded by the germline V gene are SGHRS and YFSETQ. Trimming takes 1 base off V and 3 bases off J; junction bases not matched to a gene: 3. From its cysteine to its phenylalanine, the CDR3 spans 15 amino acids. Here the CDR3 DNA is all that survives: 45 bases in frame from base 1. Summary of the overall study and its limitations: Linkage disequilibrium might explain the correlated functional status among segregating V segments, but an unknown experimental factor could not be excluded. Some IMGT-functional V segments, including TRBV6-2 and TRBV6-3, could not be distinguished by the 87-base-pair reads and were therefore excluded. A group of highly shared sequence variants was considered likely to be a technical artifact of the sequencing pipeline. An association between a missense DCLRE1C variant and V-gene and J-gene trimming of TCR beta chains was found in a later genetic analysis and replicated in an independent cohort. According to a later genetic analysis, donors in an Asian-associated ancestry cluster had fewer N-insertions in productive TCRs than the approximately 700-donor mean. Most CMV-associated TCR beta chains appeared to be HLA-restricted in a later analysis, and the HLA associations seemed to be driven largely by CMV exposure. A further reported finding was that TCR beta sequences accurately predicted the HLA-A and HLA-B alleles for most subjects in the first cohort. It was suggested by the authors that the approach could potentially be generalized to other disease states and immunological phenotypes. In a later analysis, several top co-occurrence clusters were reported to appear linked to parvovirus B19, influenza, CMV and Epstein-Barr virus. A few of the identified cytomegalovirus-associated TCR beta chains were confirmed in vitro to be specific for cytomegalovirus antigens. Because counts were too low, seventeen rarely observed V segments, including chromosome 9 orphons, were excluded from the earlier analysis of about 500 of the donors. The cohort was sequenced for TCR beta chains only, and without alpha or paired-chain data the features that could be detected were limited. In the study, approximately 160 TCR beta chains were listed as associated with cytomegalovirus. Immune exposure information for the cohort was limited to CMV serostatus. Strong co-occurrence of HLA alleles, especially DR and DQ, made assigning TCR associations to individual alleles difficult. In an earlier analysis of roughly 560 of the donors, most TCR beta V segments were observed in productive rearrangements about 87% or about 30% of the time, broadly matching IMGT annotations. In a later analysis, 16,951 TCR beta sequences were associated with specific HLA alleles at a false discovery rate of 0.05. Sequencing depth was assumed to be roughly uniform across donors in the presence/absence analyses, though that assumption may not hold. Compared with equally common non-associated chains, HLA-associated TCR beta chains in a later analysis were more clonally expanded and had lower generation probabilities. A later analysis found that TCR association rates varied across HLA loci, with DRB1 alleles showing the most associated TCRs and HLA-C alleles the fewest. The classifier was reported to diagnose cytomegalovirus status with high specificity and sensitivity in both the original and validation cohorts. Most TCR sequences were observed very rarely across donors, whereas some public TCRs were present in many individuals. Because HLA typing was missing for some donors at each locus, association tests included only the typed subset.

This receptor was identified in a middle-aged woman in good health and CMV-seropositive. Sequencing used PBMCs. Here the chain combines TRBV5-1 and TRBJ2-7; the central 11 bases match TRBD2. CDR3 loop: CASSLTSGGFYEQYF. The DNA is TGCGCCAGCAGCTTGACTAGCGGGGGTTTCTACGAGCAGTACTTC.